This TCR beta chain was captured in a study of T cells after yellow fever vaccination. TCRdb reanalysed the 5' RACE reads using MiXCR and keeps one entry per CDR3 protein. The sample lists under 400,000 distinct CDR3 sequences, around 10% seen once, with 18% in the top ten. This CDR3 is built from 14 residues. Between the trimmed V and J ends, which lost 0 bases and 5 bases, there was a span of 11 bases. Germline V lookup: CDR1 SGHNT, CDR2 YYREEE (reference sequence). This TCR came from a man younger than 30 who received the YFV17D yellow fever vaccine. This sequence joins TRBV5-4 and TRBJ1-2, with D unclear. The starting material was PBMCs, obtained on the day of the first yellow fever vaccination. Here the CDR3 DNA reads TGTGCCAGCAGCTTGGGTGATGTACTTTATGGCTACACCTTC. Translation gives CASSLGDVLYGYTF.